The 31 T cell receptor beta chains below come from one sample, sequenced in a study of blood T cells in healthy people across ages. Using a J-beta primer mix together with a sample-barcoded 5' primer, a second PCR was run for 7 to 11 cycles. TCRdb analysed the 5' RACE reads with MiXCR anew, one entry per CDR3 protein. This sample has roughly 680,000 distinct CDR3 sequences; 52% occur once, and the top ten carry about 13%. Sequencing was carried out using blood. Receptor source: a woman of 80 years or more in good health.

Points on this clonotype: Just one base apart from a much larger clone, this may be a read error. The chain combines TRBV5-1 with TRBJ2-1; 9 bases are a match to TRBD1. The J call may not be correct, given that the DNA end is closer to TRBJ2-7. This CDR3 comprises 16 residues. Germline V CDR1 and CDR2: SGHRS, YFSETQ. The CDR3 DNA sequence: TGCGCCAGCAGCCCCGTTGGACAGGGGTCGAGAAATGAGCAGTACTTC. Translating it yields CASSPVGQGSRNEQYF.

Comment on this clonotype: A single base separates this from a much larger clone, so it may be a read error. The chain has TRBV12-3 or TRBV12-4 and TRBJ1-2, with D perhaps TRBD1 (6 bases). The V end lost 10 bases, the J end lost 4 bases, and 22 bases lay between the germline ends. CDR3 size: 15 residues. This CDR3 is CANRSGGAGLYGYTF. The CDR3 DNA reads TGTGCCAACAGGTCCGGGGGGGCTGGTCTCTATGGCTACACCTTC.

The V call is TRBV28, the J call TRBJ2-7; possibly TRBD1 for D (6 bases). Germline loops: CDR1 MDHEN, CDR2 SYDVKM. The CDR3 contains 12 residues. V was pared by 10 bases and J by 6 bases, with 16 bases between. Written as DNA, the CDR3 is TGTGCCACCCTCAGGGGAATTGGCGAGCAGTACTTC. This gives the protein CATLRGIGEQYF.

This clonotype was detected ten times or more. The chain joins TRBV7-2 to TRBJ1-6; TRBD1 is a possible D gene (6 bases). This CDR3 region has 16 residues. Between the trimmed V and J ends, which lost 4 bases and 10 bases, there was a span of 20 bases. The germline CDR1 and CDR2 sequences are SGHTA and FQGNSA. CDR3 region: CASSSYPKGVRSPLHF. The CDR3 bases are TGTGCCAGCAGCTCGTACCCCAAGGGGGTGAGATCACCCCTCCACTTT.

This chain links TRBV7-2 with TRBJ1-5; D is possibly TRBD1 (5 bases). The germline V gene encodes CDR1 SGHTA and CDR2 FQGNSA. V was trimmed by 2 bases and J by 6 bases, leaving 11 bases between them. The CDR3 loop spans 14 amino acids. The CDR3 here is CASSLLWGGQPQHF. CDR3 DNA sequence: TGTGCCAGCAGCTTACTTTGGGGGGGTCAGCCCCAGCATTTT.

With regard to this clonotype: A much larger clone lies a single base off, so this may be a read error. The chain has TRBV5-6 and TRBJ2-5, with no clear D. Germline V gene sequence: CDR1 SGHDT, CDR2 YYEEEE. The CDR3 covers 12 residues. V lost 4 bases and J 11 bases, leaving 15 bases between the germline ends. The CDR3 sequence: CASSLRINEQYF. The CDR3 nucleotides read TGTGCCAGCAGCCTTAGAATCAATGAGCAGTACTTC.

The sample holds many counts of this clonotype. CDR3 nucleotides: TGTGCCAGCAGCTTGTTGACAGATAATTCACCCCTCCACTTT. Its translation: CASSLLTDNSPLHF. The rearrangement joins TRBV5-5 to TRBJ1-6, with D tentatively TRBD1 (5 bases). Germline V gene sequence: CDR1 SGHKS, CDR2 YYEKEE (reference sequence). V lost 1 base, J lost 5 bases, and 7 bases lay in between. The CDR3 is 14 residues long.

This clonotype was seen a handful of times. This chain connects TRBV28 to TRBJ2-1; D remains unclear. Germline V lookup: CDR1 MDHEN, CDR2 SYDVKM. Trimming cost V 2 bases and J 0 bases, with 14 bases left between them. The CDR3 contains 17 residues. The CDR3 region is CASSLVAAQSSYNEQFF. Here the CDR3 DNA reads TGTGCCAGCAGTTTAGTGGCGGCTCAGAGCTCCTACAATGAGCAGTTCTTC. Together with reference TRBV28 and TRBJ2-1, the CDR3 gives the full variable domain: DVKVTQSSRYLVKRTGEKVFLECVQDMDHENMFWYRQDPGLGLRLIYFSYDVKMKEKGDIPEGYSVSREKKERFSLILESASTNQTSMYLCASSLVAAQSSYNEQFFGPGTRLTVL.

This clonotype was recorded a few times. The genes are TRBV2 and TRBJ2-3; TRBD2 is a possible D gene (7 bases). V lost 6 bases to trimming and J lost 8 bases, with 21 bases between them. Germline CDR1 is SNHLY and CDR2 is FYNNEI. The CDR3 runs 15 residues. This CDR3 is CASRIGGGNPGTQYF. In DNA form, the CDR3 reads TGTGCCAGCAGGATAGGCGGGGGCAACCCAGGTACGCAGTATTTT.

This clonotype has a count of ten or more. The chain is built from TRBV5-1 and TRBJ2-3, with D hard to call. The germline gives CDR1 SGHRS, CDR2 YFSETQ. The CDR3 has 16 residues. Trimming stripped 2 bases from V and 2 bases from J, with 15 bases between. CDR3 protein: CASSLAPQRNTDTQYF. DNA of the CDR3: TGCGCCAGCAGCTTAGCCCCCCAACGGAACACAGATACGCAGTATTTT.

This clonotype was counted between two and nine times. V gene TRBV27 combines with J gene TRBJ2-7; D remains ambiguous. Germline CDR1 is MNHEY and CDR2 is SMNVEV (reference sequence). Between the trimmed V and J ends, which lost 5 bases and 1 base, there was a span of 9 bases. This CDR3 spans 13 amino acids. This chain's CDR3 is CASSKTESYEQYF. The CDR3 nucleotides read TGTGCCAGCAGTAAGACGGAATCCTACGAGCAGTACTTC.

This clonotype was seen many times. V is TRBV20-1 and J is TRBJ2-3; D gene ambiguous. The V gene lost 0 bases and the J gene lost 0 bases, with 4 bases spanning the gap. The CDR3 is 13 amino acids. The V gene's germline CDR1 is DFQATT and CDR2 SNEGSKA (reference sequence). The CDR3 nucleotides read TGCAGTGCTAGAGATCCGAGCACAGATACGCAGTATTTT. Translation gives CSARDPSTDTQYF.

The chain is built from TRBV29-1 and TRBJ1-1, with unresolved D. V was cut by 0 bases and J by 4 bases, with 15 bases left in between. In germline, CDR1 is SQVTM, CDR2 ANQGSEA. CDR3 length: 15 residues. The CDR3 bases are TGCAGCGTTGAAGATGGCACCCTGGGGAGCACTGAAGCTTTCTTT. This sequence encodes CSVEDGTLGSTEAFF.

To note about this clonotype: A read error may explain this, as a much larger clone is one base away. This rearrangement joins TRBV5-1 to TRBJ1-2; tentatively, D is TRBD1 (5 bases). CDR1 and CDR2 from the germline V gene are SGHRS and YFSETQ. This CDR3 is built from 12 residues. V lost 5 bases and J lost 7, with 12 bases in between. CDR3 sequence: CASRGEVRGYTF. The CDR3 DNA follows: TGCGCCAGCAGAGGGGAGGTCCGTGGCTACACCTTC.

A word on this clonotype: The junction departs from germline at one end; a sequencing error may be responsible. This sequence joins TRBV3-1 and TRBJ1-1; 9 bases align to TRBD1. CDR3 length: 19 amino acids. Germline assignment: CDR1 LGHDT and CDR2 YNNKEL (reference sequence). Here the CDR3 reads CASSHLPGRVQGANTEAFF. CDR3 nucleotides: TGCGCCAGCAGCCACCTTCCGGGGAGGGTACAGGGGGCAAACACTGAAGCTTTCTTT.

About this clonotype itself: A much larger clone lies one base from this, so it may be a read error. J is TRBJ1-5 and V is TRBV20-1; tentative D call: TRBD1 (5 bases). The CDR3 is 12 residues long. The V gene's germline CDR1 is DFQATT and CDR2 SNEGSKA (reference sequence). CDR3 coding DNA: TGCAGGGCTCTCCGGGGGAATCAGCCCCAGCATTTT. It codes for CRALRGNQPQHF.

CDR3 sequence: CASSLEWAEQYF. The DNA for the CDR3 is TGTGCCAGCAGCTTGGAGTGGGCCGAGCAGTACTTC. The gene calls are TRBV5-6 and TRBJ2-5; no definite D call. Gene TRBJ2-7 matches the end of the DNA better, so the J call may be wrong. Germline V gene sequence: CDR1 SGHDT, CDR2 YYEEEE. The CDR3 is made up of 12 amino acids.

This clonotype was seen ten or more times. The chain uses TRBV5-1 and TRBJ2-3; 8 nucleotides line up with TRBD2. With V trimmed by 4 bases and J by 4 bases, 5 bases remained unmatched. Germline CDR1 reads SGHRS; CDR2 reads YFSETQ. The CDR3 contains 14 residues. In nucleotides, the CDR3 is TGCGCCAGCAGCCCGGGAGGGGCCGCAGATACGCAGTATTTT. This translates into CASSPGGAADTQYF.

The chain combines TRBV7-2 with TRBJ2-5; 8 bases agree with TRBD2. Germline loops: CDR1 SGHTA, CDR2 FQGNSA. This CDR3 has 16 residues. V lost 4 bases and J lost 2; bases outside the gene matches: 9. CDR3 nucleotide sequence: TGTGCCAGCAGCTGGCGGGGCGGGGGGTCGCAAGAGACCCAGTACTTC. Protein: CASSWRGGGSQETQYF.

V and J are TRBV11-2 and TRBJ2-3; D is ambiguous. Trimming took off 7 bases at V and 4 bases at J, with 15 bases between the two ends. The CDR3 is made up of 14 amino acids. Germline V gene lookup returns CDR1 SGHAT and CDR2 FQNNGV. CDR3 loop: CASIRSRVADTQYF. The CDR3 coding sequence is TGTGCCAGCATTCGGTCAAGGGTGGCAGATACGCAGTATTTT.

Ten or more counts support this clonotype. CDR3 nucleotide sequence: TGTGCCAGCAGTCCCCTGACAGGGTACCACAATGAGCAGTTCTTC. Its translation is CASSPLTGYHNEQFF. This rearrangement joins TRBV6-6 to TRBJ2-1, with TRBD1 matching over 7 bases. CDR1 and CDR2 from the germline V gene are MNHNY and SVGAGI (reference sequence). The CDR3 has 15 amino acids. V trimming: 5 bases; J trimming: 5 bases; junction bases outside the gene matches: 9.

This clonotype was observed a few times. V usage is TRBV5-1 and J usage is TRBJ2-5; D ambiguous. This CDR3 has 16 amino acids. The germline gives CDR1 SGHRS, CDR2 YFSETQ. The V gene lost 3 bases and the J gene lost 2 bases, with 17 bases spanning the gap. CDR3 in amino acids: CASSSGVETWQETQYF. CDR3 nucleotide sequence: TGCGCCAGCAGCTCCGGAGTGGAGACGTGGCAAGAGACCCAGTACTTC. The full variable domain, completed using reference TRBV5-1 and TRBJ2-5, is KAGVTQTPRYLIKTRGQQVTLSCSPISGHRSVSWYQQTPGQGLQFLFEYFSETQRNKGNFPGRFSGRQFSNSRSEMNVSTLELGDSALYLCASSSGVETWQETQYFGPGTRLLVL.

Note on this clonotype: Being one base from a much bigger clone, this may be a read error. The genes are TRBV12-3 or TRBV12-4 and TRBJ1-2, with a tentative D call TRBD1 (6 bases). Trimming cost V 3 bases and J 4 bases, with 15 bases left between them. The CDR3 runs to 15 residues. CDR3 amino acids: CASSFRGLAIYGYTF. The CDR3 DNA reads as TGTGCCAGCAGTTTTAGGGGGTTAGCTATCTATGGCTACACCTTC.

For the CDR3, the DNA is TGCGCCAGCAGTCCTACAGGGGCGCGTAATGAAAAACTGTTTTTT. Translated: CASSPTGARNEKLFF. This sequence joins TRBV5-1 and TRBJ1-4; 7 bases are shared with TRBD1. Germline V gene data show CDR1 as SGHRS and CDR2 as YFSETQ. V gave up 5 bases and J gave up 4 bases; unmatched junction bases: 8. The CDR3 totals 15 residues. Together with reference TRBV5-1 and TRBJ1-4, the CDR3 gives the full variable domain: KAGVTQTPRYLIKTRGQQVTLSCSPISGHRSVSWYQQTPGQGLQFLFEYFSETQRNKGNFPGRFSGRQFSNSRSEMNVSTLELGDSALYLCASSPTGARNEKLFFGSGTQLSVL.

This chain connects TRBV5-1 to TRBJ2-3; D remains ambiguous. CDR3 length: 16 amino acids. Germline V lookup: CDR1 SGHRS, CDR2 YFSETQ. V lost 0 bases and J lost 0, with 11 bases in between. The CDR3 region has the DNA TGCGCCAGCAGCTTGGCCGCTTGGGTCAGCACAGATACGCAGTATTTT. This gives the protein CASSLAAWVSTDTQYF. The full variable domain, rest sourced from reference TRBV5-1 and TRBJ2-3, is KAGVTQTPRYLIKTRGQQVTLSCSPISGHRSVSWYQQTPGQGLQFLFEYFSETQRNKGNFPGRFSGRQFSNSRSEMNVSTLELGDSALYLCASSLAAWVSTDTQYFGPGTRLTVL.

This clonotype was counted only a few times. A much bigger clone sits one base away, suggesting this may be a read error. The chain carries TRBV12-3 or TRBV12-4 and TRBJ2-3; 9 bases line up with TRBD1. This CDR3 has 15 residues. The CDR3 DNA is TGTGCCAGCAGCCCCAACAGGGGGCAAGGAGATATGCAGTATTTT. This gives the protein CASSPNRGQGDMQYF.

CDR3 residues: CAIRVGGVDGTQYF. The CDR3, as DNA: TGTGCCATTAGGGTAGGGGGGGTCGATGGTACGCAGTATTTT. This chain joins TRBV28 and TRBJ2-3; D is perhaps TRBD2 (7 bases). The CDR3 totals 14 residues. V dropped 10 bases and J dropped 8 bases, with 22 bases sitting between them. Germline V gene lookup returns CDR1 MDHEN and CDR2 SYDVKM.

The CDR3 loop reads CATSRDRDTNEKLFF. The CDR3 DNA sequence: TGTGCCACCAGCAGGGACCGGGACACGAATGAAAAACTGTTTTTT. This rearrangement joins TRBV15 to TRBJ1-4; D may be TRBD1 (6 bases). The CDR3 spans 15 residues. CDR1 is LNHNV and CDR2 is YYDKDF in the germline V gene (reference sequence). Trimming stripped 3 bases from V and 5 bases from J, with 13 bases between. The complete variable domain, with remaining parts taken from reference TRBV15 and TRBJ1-4, reads DAMVIQNPRYQVTQFGKPVTLSCSQTLNHNVMYWYQQKSSQAPKLLFHYYDKDFNNEADTPDNFQSRRPNTSFCFLDIRSPGLGDTAMYLCATSRDRDTNEKLFFGSGTQLSVL.

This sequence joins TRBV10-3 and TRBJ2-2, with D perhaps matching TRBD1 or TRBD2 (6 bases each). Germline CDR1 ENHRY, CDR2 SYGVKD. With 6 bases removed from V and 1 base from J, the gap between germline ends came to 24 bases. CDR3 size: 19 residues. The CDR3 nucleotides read TGTGCCATCAGGGAGGGGGGCGCGCGATTCCGGGGGAACACCGGGGAGCTGTTTTTT. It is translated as CAIREGGARFRGNTGELFF.

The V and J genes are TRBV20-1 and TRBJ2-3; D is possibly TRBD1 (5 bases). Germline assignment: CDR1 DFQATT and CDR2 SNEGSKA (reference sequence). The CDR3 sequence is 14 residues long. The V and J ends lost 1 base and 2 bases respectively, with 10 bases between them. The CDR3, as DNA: TGCAGTGCTAGAGCTGGGGCCTCCACAGATACGCAGTATTTT. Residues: CSARAGASTDTQYF.

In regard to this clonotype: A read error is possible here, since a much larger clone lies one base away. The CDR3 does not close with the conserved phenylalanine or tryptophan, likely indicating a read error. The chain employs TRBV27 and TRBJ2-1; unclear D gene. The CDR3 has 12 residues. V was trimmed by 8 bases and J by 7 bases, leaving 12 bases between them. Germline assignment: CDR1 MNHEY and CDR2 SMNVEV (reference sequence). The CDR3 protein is CASVGNWNEQFS. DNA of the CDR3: TGTGCCAGCGTGGGGAATTGGAATGAGCAGTTCTCC.